The clone carrying this T cell receptor (beta chain) was recorded many times. Trimming left V 5 bases short and J 6 bases short, with 7 bases between. Germline values: CDR1 SGHTA, CDR2 FQGNSA. The CDR3 is 12 residues long. This sample was taken from a study of response to subunit inactivated influenza vaccine. TCRdb itself ran the RT-PCR reads through MiXCR, one entry per CDR3 protein. This sample has 650,000 to 700,000 distinct CDR3 sequences, with around a sixth found just once. The TCR was taken from a man aged 45 to 65 who received an inactivated influenza vaccine. The sample was PBMCs from blood, taken 11 to 12 days after vaccination. The J gene is TRBJ2-2, the V gene TRBV7-2; D not resolved. The CDR3 here is CASSPFSGELFF. The CDR3 DNA sequence: TGTGCCAGCAGCCCCTTTTCCGGGGAGCTGTTTTTT.